This TCR beta chain was recovered during a study of regulatory T cells in long-lasting Graves disease. Trimming stripped 0 bases from V and 5 bases from J, with 10 bases between. Germline-derived CDR1 and CDR2 are MGHRA and YSYEKL. The CDR3 totals 15 residues. Regarding time point: persistent/refractory GD, antithyroid drugs over 5 years with positive TRAb. PBMC RNA was the source of the TCR library. Construction of the TCR beta libraries employed iRepertoire HTBI primers in conjunction with Arm-PCR of CDR3 regions. Each CDR3 protein gets one entry after TCRdb re-called the multiplex PCR reads with MiXCR. The sample yields about 460,000 distinct CDR3 sequences, under 25% seen once.

The chain uses TRBV4-1 and TRBJ2-2; D call uncertain. The receptor was derived from a female donor with Graves disease. The material sequenced was peripheral blood mononuclear cells (PBMCs), taken when the disease was refractory, from a patient treated with antithyroid drugs. The CDR3 loop is CASSQDRFGTGELFF. CDR3 sequence (DNA): TGCGCCAGCAGCCAAGATAGGTTTGGGACCGGGGAGCTGTTTTTT.